Listed below are T cell receptor beta chains from one sample, sequenced in a study of blood T cell repertoires in COVID-19. Profiled with immunoSEQ multiplex PCR; TCRdb holds only in-frame clones, not every one. The profile shows around 140,000 clones, around 84% of them singletons. Sequencing was done on a sample of PBMCs or T cells enriched from blood (not recorded which). These receptors all come from a man in his forties with acute COVID-19. Both conserved end residues are part of each CDR3. D genes are given only for firm matches. Clone size is not always given. Where it is, it says once, few, many or a class for expanded clones.

size: few
J: TRBJ1-4
V: TRBV3-1/TRBV3-2
D: -
DNA: TGTGCCAGCAGCCAAGATCTAGACAGCCCTAATGAAAAACTGTTTTTT
CDR3: CASSQDLDSPNEKLFF

size: -
J: TRBJ1-3
V: TRBV7-2
D: -
DNA: TGTGCCAGCAGCTTAGGCCCCACGGAGGGAAACACCATATATTTT
CDR3: CASSLGPTEGNTIYF

size: -
J: TRBJ1-1
V: TRBV27
D: -
DNA: TGTGCCAGCCTACCATCGGGGGGTACTGAAGCTTTCTTT
CDR3: CASLPSGGTEAFF

size: -
J: TRBJ2-3
V: TRBV27
D: TRBD2
DNA: TGTGCCAGCAGTTTATCACTAGCGGTTAGCACAGATACGCAGTATTTT
CDR3: CASSLSLAVSTDTQYF

size: -
J: TRBJ2-7
V: TRBV6-5
D: TRBD1
DNA: TGTGCCAGCAGTCCATACGGGACAGGGGACCACGAGCAGTACTTC
CDR3: CASSPYGTGDHEQYF

size: -
J: TRBJ1-5
V: TRBV19
D: TRBD1
DNA: TGTGCCAGTACCCTAGGGGGACAGGGGGCGGGCAATCAGCCCCAGCATTTT
CDR3: CASTLGGQGAGNQPQHF

size: few
J: TRBJ2-1
V: TRBV29-1
D: -
DNA: TGCGCTGGGGGCCTCTCCTACAATGAGCAGTTCTTC
CDR3: CAGGLSYNEQFF

size: -
J: TRBJ2-1
V: TRBV7-2
D: -
DNA: TGTGCCAGCAGCTTAGCGCTAATGAGACTATTTAATGAGCAGTTCTTC
CDR3: CASSLALMRLFNEQFF

size: -
J: TRBJ2-2
V: TRBV27
D: TRBD2
DNA: TGTGCCAGCAGTCCCAACGCGCTAGCGGGGACCGGGGAGCTGTTTTTT
CDR3: CASSPNALAGTGELFF

size: -
J: TRBJ2-1
V: TRBV5-1
D: TRBD2
DNA: TGCGCCAGTAGGCTAGCGGGAGGGATCAATGAGCAGTTCTTC
CDR3: CASRLAGGINEQFF

size: -
J: TRBJ1-5
V: TRBV7-9
D: TRBD1
DNA: TGTGCCAGCAGCGACAGGGAGATACAGCCCCAGCATTTT
CDR3: CASSDREIQPQHF

size: -
J: TRBJ2-7
V: TRBV3-1/TRBV3-2
D: -
DNA: TGTGCCAGCAGCCAAGGAGGGAGAAGCGAGCAGTACTTC
CDR3: CASSQGGRSEQYF

size: -
J: TRBJ2-3
V: TRBV30
D: TRBD2
DNA: TGTGCCTGGAGTCCCAAGCGGGGGGAAACAGATACGCAGTATTTT
CDR3: CAWSPKRGETDTQYF

size: -
J: TRBJ1-1
V: TRBV6-5
D: -
DNA: TGTGCCAGCAGGCAGTTGATGAACACTGAAGCTTTCTTT
CDR3: CASRQLMNTEAFF

size: -
J: TRBJ1-2
V: TRBV6-5
D: -
DNA: TGTGCCAGCAGCCCCGCAGACAGCTCCTATGGCTACACCTTC
CDR3: CASSPADSSYGYTF

size: -
J: TRBJ1-1
V: TRBV7-6
D: TRBD1
DNA: TGTGCCAGCAGCGCCGGGACAGGGGGCACTGAAGCTTTCTTT
CDR3: CASSAGTGGTEAFF

size: -
J: TRBJ2-3
V: TRBV29-1
D: TRBD2
DNA: TGCAGCGTCATCACCGGGACTAGCGGGGGGGGCACAGATACGCAGTATTTT
CDR3: CSVITGTSGGGTDTQYF

size: -
J: TRBJ1-2
V: TRBV10-2
D: -
DNA: TGCGCCAGCAGCCGATGGGAAGGGGGTTTCGGCTACACCTTC
CDR3: CASSRWEGGFGYTF

size: -
J: TRBJ2-1
V: TRBV25-1
D: -
DNA: TGTGCCAGCAGTGGGGGACTGATCAGCTCCTACAATGAGCAGTTCTTC
CDR3: CASSGGLISSYNEQFF

size: -
J: TRBJ1-2
V: TRBV5-5
D: TRBD1
DNA: TGTGCCAGCAGCGCTCAGACAGGGTCCTATGGCTACACCTTC
CDR3: CASSAQTGSYGYTF

size: -
J: TRBJ1-2
V: TRBV9
D: -
DNA: TGTGCCAGCAGCCTCGGGGGTCAGGGAGGCTACACCTTC
CDR3: CASSLGGQGGYTF

size: -
J: TRBJ2-4
V: TRBV27
D: -
DNA: TGTGCCAGCAGTTTATTCGCTAGCAGCTCCAAAAACATTCAGTACTTC
CDR3: CASSLFASSSKNIQYF

size: -
J: TRBJ2-3
V: TRBV29-1
D: -
DNA: TGCAGCGTTCAATACCTGGCCCAAAACACAGATACGCAGTATTTT
CDR3: CSVQYLAQNTDTQYF

size: -
J: TRBJ2-4
V: TRBV6-1
D: TRBD2
DNA: TGTGCCAGCAGTGATTACGGGGAGGGAAACATTCAGTACTTC
CDR3: CASSDYGEGNIQYF

size: -
J: TRBJ1-4
V: TRBV2
D: -
DNA: TGTGCCAGCAGTGAGAGAGGGCAATACGAAAAACTGTTTTTT
CDR3: CASSERGQYEKLFF

size: -
J: TRBJ2-3
V: TRBV5-6
D: TRBD1
DNA: TGTGCCAGCAGCCTGGGGACAGTACATACGCAGTATTTT
CDR3: CASSLGTVHTQYF

size: -
J: TRBJ2-2
V: TRBV29-1
D: TRBD1
DNA: TGCAGCGCCGGACAGGGGGCGACGGACACCGGGGAGCTGTTTTTT
CDR3: CSAGQGATDTGELFF

size: -
J: TRBJ2-7
V: TRBV28
D: -
DNA: TGTGCCAGCAGTTTTCCCACGACGGCCCGAGGGGAGCAGTACTTC
CDR3: CASSFPTTARGEQYF

size: many
J: TRBJ2-7
V: TRBV9
D: -
DNA: TGTGCCAGCAGCGTAGGATCAGGGTCCTACGAGCAGTACTTC
CDR3: CASSVGSGSYEQYF

size: -
J: TRBJ1-4
V: TRBV9
D: -
DNA: TGTGCCAGCAGCGTAGGATCAGGGCACCTCGCAACTAATGAAAAACTGTTTTTT
CDR3: CASSVGSGHLATNEKLFF

size: -
J: TRBJ2-3
V: TRBV11-2
D: -
DNA: TGTGCCAGCAGCTCACAGGGCTATACGCAGTATTTT
CDR3: CASSSQGYTQYF

size: -
J: TRBJ1-2
V: TRBV5-4
D: TRBD1
DNA: TGTGCCAGCAGCTGGGGGACAGGAATTAACTATGGCTACACCTTC
CDR3: CASSWGTGINYGYTF

size: -
J: TRBJ1-2
V: TRBV19
D: -
DNA: TGTGCCAGTAGTATACAGGGCCTTAACTATGGCTACACCTTC
CDR3: CASSIQGLNYGYTF

size: -
J: TRBJ2-7
V: TRBV2
D: -
DNA: TGTGCCAGCAGAACAGACCAATACGAGCAGTACTTC
CDR3: CASRTDQYEQYF

size: -
J: TRBJ2-3
V: TRBV27
D: -
DNA: TGTGCCAGCAGCACTCGGCGGGCCAGCACAGATACGCAGTATTTT
CDR3: CASSTRRASTDTQYF

size: once
J: TRBJ2-7
V: TRBV7-9
D: TRBD2
DNA: TGTGCCAGCCGCGGGGGGGCAATCAACGAGCAGTACTTC
CDR3: CASRGGAINEQYF

size: -
J: TRBJ2-1
V: TRBV6-1
D: -
DNA: TGTGCCAGCAGTGAAGCAAGAACTAATCGGAATGAGCAGTTCTTC
CDR3: CASSEARTNRNEQFF

size: -
J: TRBJ2-1
V: TRBV4-1
D: TRBD2
DNA: TGCGCCAGCAGCCAAGGACTAGCGGGAGGTGACACCTACAATGAGCAGTTCTTC
CDR3: CASSQGLAGGDTYNEQFF

size: -
J: TRBJ1-1
V: TRBV28
D: -
DNA: TGTGCCAGCAGCCGGACAATAGACACTGAAGCTTTCTTT
CDR3: CASSRTIDTEAFF

size: -
J: TRBJ1-3
V: TRBV6-5
D: -
DNA: TGTGCCACCCTTAGGGGAGGTGGAAACACCATATATTTT
CDR3: CATLRGGGNTIYF

size: -
J: TRBJ2-5
V: TRBV6-1
D: TRBD2
DNA: TGTGCCAGCAGTGAAGTCAGCGGGGGGGCCGGAGAGACCCAGTACTTC
CDR3: CASSEVSGGAGETQYF

size: few
J: TRBJ2-5
V: TRBV3-1/TRBV3-2
D: -
DNA: TGTGCCAGCAGCCGCGCAGTCGGGGTCGGGGAGACCCAGTACTTC
CDR3: CASSRAVGVGETQYF

size: -
J: TRBJ2-1
V: TRBV7-2
D: TRBD2
DNA: TGTGCCAGCAGCCCCTTAGCGGGGGTGGTCAATGAGCAGTTCTTC
CDR3: CASSPLAGVVNEQFF

size: -
J: TRBJ2-3
V: TRBV11-2
D: TRBD2
DNA: TGTGCCAGCAGCTTAGGGCTAGCGGCCTCAACAGATACGCAGTATTTT
CDR3: CASSLGLAASTDTQYF

size: -
J: TRBJ1-2
V: TRBV12-3/TRBV12-4
D: -
DNA: TGTGCCAGCAGTTTGACGGATCTAGGTGGCTACACCTTC
CDR3: CASSLTDLGGYTF

size: -
J: TRBJ2-7
V: TRBV11-1
D: TRBD1
DNA: TGTGCCAGCAGCTCTCTCGGACAGGAGCCCTACGAGCAGTACTTC
CDR3: CASSSLGQEPYEQYF

size: -
J: TRBJ2-5
V: TRBV2
D: -
DNA: TGTGCCAGCCGCCGGGATGTCCGGGAGACCCAGTACTTC
CDR3: CASRRDVRETQYF

size: -
J: TRBJ1-6
V: TRBV2
D: TRBD1
DNA: TGTGCCAGCACCTCAGGGGGATTCAGCTATAATTCACCCCTCCACTTT
CDR3: CASTSGGFSYNSPLHF

size: -
J: TRBJ2-7
V: TRBV6-5
D: TRBD1
DNA: TGTGCCAGCAGTTACTCGGGACAGGGGGTCTACGAGCAGTACTTC
CDR3: CASSYSGQGVYEQYF

size: medium-sized
J: TRBJ2-7
V: TRBV23-1
D: TRBD2
DNA: TGCGCCAGCAGTCAGGCCGGGACTAGCGGGTTTCCGGTCCATTACGAGCAGTACTTC
CDR3: CASSQAGTSGFPVHYEQYF

size: -
J: TRBJ2-7
V: TRBV12-5
D: TRBD1
DNA: TGTGCTAGTGGTCCCGGGACAGGGGGGTACGAGCAGTACTTC
CDR3: CASGPGTGGYEQYF

size: -
J: TRBJ2-7
V: TRBV2
D: TRBD2
DNA: TGTGCCAGCAGGGGGACTAGCGGGGGCCCCAGGAGCTCCTACGAGCAGTACTTC
CDR3: CASRGTSGGPRSSYEQYF

size: -
J: TRBJ1-5
V: TRBV3-1/TRBV3-2
D: TRBD1
DNA: TGTGCCAGCAGTTTCAAAGGGGGCGTGCAGCCCCAGCATTTT
CDR3: CASSFKGGVQPQHF